This TCR beta chain is drawn from a study of shared clonotypes between healthy human individuals (dated by TCRdb to the early 2020s). Context from the whole study: A couple of women and three men aged 18 to 49 years were included in the cohort. Per donor, three plates each were used for CD4 naive and CD4 memory, two for CD8 naive, and one for CD8 memory. To estimate repertoire size and how much clonotypes are shared between individuals, the study performed deep sequencing of blood TCR repertoires from 4 to 6 healthy adults. To increase sequencing depth and limit assay-specific biases, different laboratories used diverse techniques to prepare libraries and sequence TCR repertoires. Leukapheresis yielded between about 0.94 and 9.5 billion PBMCs per donor. The research as a whole found: Across four donors, approximately 5% of naive CD4, 3.5% of naive CD8, 2.3% of memory CD4, and approximately 0.4% of memory CD8 clonotypes were shared. Rarefaction of sorted-subset datasets indicated incomplete sequencing despite the large sequencing depth. Compared with non-shared clonotypes, the clonotypes found in all four sorted-subset donors had higher generation probabilities. The small number of donors limited the genetic and exposure-history diversity represented. Pairwise subsampling led to the expectation that sequencing depth would affect the degree of clonotype sharing among donors. Estimated clonotype richness was generally larger for naive than for memory subsets. Sampling was limited to blood, and TCR repertoires in tissue likely differ from TCR repertoires in blood.

Healthy HIV-negative adults with no recently reported acute infections or vaccinations were included as donors. Every donor was a Caucasian adult residing in Nashville, Tennessee, USA. CD4+ T cells were enriched by magnetic negative selection; naive cells were then positively selected on CD45RA, and the negative fraction formed the memory subset. Blood was collected by leukapheresis, and PBMCs were isolated by Ficoll-Histopaque density gradient centrifugation and then cryopreserved in liquid nitrogen vapor phase. Purity and quantity of every magnetically sorted T cell population were checked by analytical flow cytometry. Genomic DNA was isolated from each sorted fraction and quantified by UV absorbance on a Nanodrop 2000c. As regards this clone: What this receptor recognizes is not known. Per-nucleotide qualities are absent, and no much larger clonotype sits a single base away.

As encoded in the germline V gene, CDR1 is SGHVS while CDR2 is FQNEAQ. Germline trimming amounts to 2 bases on V and 9 bases on J, with 6 as the count of junction bases outside the gene matches. The CDR3 goes from the cysteine to the phenylalanine over 13 residues. Only CDR3 DNA remains: 39 bases, in frame from the first base. Using the deep immunoSEQ assay, TCR CDR3 regions were amplified from genomic DNA by multiplex PCR. For each cell subset, the extracted genomic DNA was distributed evenly across all wells of several immunoSEQ 96-well plates, and each plate served as one replicate. For sorted subsets, approximately 210 ng genomic DNA, equal to approximately 30,000 T cell genomes, was loaded into each replicate PCR. Purified libraries were quantified with a Qubit 3.0 fluorometer, sized on a Bioanalyzer 2100, and re-quantified with the KAPA Library Quantification kit. A separate single-read 150-cycle Illumina NextSeq 550 flow cell was used to sequence each immunoSEQ 96-well plate. In the paper's pipeline: Because only junctional sequences without quality scores were contained in the immunoSEQ output, filtering matching that applied to full-length reads could not be performed. To assign V/J genes and CDR3, sequences were annotated using PyIR, a Python wrapper for IgBLAST v1.9, with IMGT germline references. Reads were removed for weak V/J assignments (E-value above 1e-6), missing CDR3, stop codons, out-of-frame junctions, or ambiguous translated residues. V3J clonotypes were defined by identical inferred V gene, J gene, and CDR3 amino acid sequence. Percentage overlap between repertoires was computed as shared unique clonotypes divided by the size of the smaller repertoire. Richness of each repertoire was evaluated using RTK rarefaction, the Chao1 estimator, and Recon v2.1 estimates of unobserved clonotypes. Generation probabilities were computed with OLGA for all TCRbeta clonotypes obtained by the gDNA method from a few donors. The immuneACCESS repertoire file appears here via TCRdb, limited to in-frame rearrangements. These files lack a portion of the clones; in checked studies, under half of the deficit traces to unresolved V genes, and the cause of the others is not known. V and J calls and clone size are those listed in that table; D and trimming were worked out from the DNA. Across this sample there are over a million clones, with around 97% seen only once. The top ten hold approximately 1.1% of the sample.

Sequenced material: naive CD4+ T cells sorted from blood. The meaning of the sample's cell subset or site label: CD45RA+ positively selected. The chain is made from TRBV7-8 and TRBJ2-7, with 8 central nucleotides matching TRBD1. This sequence originates from a man aged 25-45 years in good health. CDR3 reads: CASSLNEGTGQYF. The nucleotide sequence is TGTGCCAGCAGCTTAAATGAGGGGACAGGGCAGTACTTC.